Shown below are 12 T cell receptor beta chains from a single sample sequenced in a study of T-cell reconstitution after alpha-beta-depleted transplantation in children. The TCRbeta library was prepared with unique molecular identifiers. TCRdb analysed the PCR reads with MiXCR anew, one entry per CDR3 protein. The repertoire includes around 580,000 distinct CDR3 sequences, more than 20% of them detected once, and about 14% sits in the top ten. The specimen was PBMCs, mostly from graft donor cells, collected 360 days after TCRalphabeta/CD19-depleted stem cell transplant. All receptors come from a boy under three years old who had a stem cell transplant for acute myeloid leukemia, so the T cells may come from the graft donor.

This clonotype has only a few counts. The chain joins TRBV5-1 to TRBJ2-6, with D possibly matching TRBD1 (6 bases). The germline V gene encodes CDR1 SGHRS and CDR2 YFSETQ. V was trimmed by 1 base and J by 0 bases, leaving 14 bases between them. The CDR3 length is 18 residues. The CDR3 reads CASSLFGGGASGANVLTF. The CDR3 coding sequence is TGCGCCAGCAGCTTGTTTGGGGGCGGAGCCTCTGGGGCCAACGTCCTGACTTTC.

This chain joins TRBV20-1 and TRBJ2-1; D is perhaps TRBD2 (6 bases). CDR1 is DFQATT and CDR2 is SNEGSKA in the germline V gene (reference sequence). This CDR3 contains 14 residues. V dropped 1 base and J dropped 7 bases, with 14 bases sitting between them. The CDR3 DNA sequence: TGCAGTGCTAGAGGTGGGAGGACTAAAAATGAGCAGTTCTTC. Protein sequence: CSARGGRTKNEQFF.

This clonotype has only a few counts. This chain uses TRBV4-3 with TRBJ1-2; tentatively, D is TRBD1 (5 bases). Germline-derived CDR1 and CDR2 are LGHNA and YSLEER. CDR3 length equals 14 residues. Trimming shortened V by 5 bases and J by 0 bases, and 10 bases separated the two germline ends. DNA of the CDR3: TGCGCCAGCAGCTCGGACACCTCTAACTATGGCTACACCTTC. Amino acid sequence: CASSSDTSNYGYTF.

The chain uses TRBV28 and TRBJ2-7; possibly TRBD2 for D (7 bases). The germline V and J ends were trimmed by 2 bases and 6 bases, with 14 bases remaining between them. This CDR3 has 14 amino acids. Germline V gene lookup returns CDR1 MDHEN and CDR2 SYDVKM. The CDR3 DNA follows: TGTGCCAGCAGTTTAAGGGGGGGGAGCGGCGAGCAGTACGTC. It translates to CASSLRGGSGEQYV.

This clonotype occurred once. The rearrangement links TRBV21-1 to TRBJ2-5; the table names TRBD1, a call not compared with the DNA. TRBV21-1 has pseudogene status. The CDR3 runs to 15 residues. This CDR3 is CASKSLPGWSETQYF. Here the CDR3 DNA reads TGTGCCAGCAAAAGCCTCCCAGGGTGGTCAGAGACCCAGTACTTC.

This clonotype has a count of ten or more. V usage is TRBV4-1 and J usage is TRBJ2-1; TRBD1 matches at 7 bases. With 0 bases clipped from V and 2 bases from J, the junction kept 4 bases outside the gene matches. The CDR3 is 16 amino acids. CDR1 and CDR2 from the germline V gene are MGHRA and YSYEKL. CDR3 nucleotide sequence: TGCGCCAGCAGCCAAGAAAGGGGGCAGCCCTACAATGAGCAGTTCTTC. Its translation is CASSQERGQPYNEQFF.

The rearrangement joins TRBV7-2 to TRBJ2-6; D is unresolved. CDR1 is SGHTA, CDR2 FQGNSA, per germline. The germline V and J ends were trimmed by 0 bases and 4 bases, with 10 bases remaining between them. The CDR3 totals 16 residues. CDR3 amino acids: CASSLAQSSGANVLTF. The CDR3 region has the DNA TGTGCCAGCAGCTTAGCTCAATCATCCGGGGCCAACGTCCTGACTTTC.

V gene TRBV6-2 or TRBV6-3 combines with J gene TRBJ1-5; the D gene is possibly TRBD1 (6 bases). The CDR3 loop spans 15 amino acids. The germline V gene has CDR1 MNHEY and CDR2 SVGEGT. Trimming left V 7 bases short and J 0 bases short, with 13 bases between. The CDR3 sequence is CASTPGAYSNQPQHF. In DNA, the CDR3 is TGTGCCAGCACCCCAGGGGCCTATAGCAATCAGCCCCAGCATTTT.

This clonotype was counted a few times. The chain is built from TRBV10-3 and TRBJ1-1; 9 bases agree with TRBD1. J lost 0 bases, V lost 6 bases, and 2 bases had no gene match. This CDR3 region has 14 residues. CDR1 is ENHRY, CDR2 SYGVKD, per germline. The DNA for the CDR3 is TGTGCCATCAGGAGGGACAGGGTGAACACTGAAGCTTTCTTT. Amino acids: CAIRRDRVNTEAFF.

This chain uses TRBV10-2 with TRBJ1-6; D is perhaps TRBD1 (5 bases). There are 14 residues in the CDR3. Germline V CDR1 and CDR2: WSHSY, SAAADI. Trimming shortened V by 5 bases and J by 9 bases, and 14 bases separated the two germline ends. CDR3 nucleotides: TGCGCCAGCAGTAAGGGGACGTTGGGTTCACCCCTCCACTTT. The encoded protein is CASSKGTLGSPLHF.

Comment on this clonotype: At one end the junction does not follow the germline gene, possibly because of a read error. The V and J genes are TRBV24-1 and TRBJ2-3; tentative D call: TRBD2 (5 bases). The germline CDR1 and CDR2 sequences are KGHDR and SFDVKD. There are 14 residues in the CDR3. The CDR3 is CATSDLDFPDTQYF. DNA of the CDR3: TGTGCCACCAGCGATTTGGACTTCCCAGATACGCAGTATTTT.

There are a few counts of this clonotype. The chain uses TRBV7-9 and TRBJ2-4; 7 positions agree with TRBD2. CDR1 SEHNR and CDR2 FQNEAQ come from the germline V gene (reference sequence). This CDR3 is 16 amino acids long. V gave up 5 bases and J gave up 1 base; unmatched junction bases: 8. CDR3: CASSRAGEAAKNIQYF. The CDR3, as DNA: TGTGCCAGCAGCCGTGCGGGGGAGGCGGCCAAAAACATTCAGTACTTC.